These 30 T cell receptor beta chains came from one sample sequenced in a study of T-cell reconstitution after alpha-beta-depleted transplantation in children. The authors prepared the TCRbeta library with unique molecular identifiers. TCRdb ran MiXCR on the PCR reads and lists one entry per CDR3 protein. Of hundreds of thousands of distinct CDR3 sequences in the sample, around 15% are singletons; the top ten hold approximately 28%. Material: PBMCs, mostly from graft donor cells, obtained 360 days after TCRalphabeta/CD19-depleted stem cell transplant. Every receptor here comes from a boy younger than two who had a stem cell transplant for Wiskott-Aldrich syndrome, so the T cells may come from the graft donor.

This clonotype was detected only a few times. V is TRBV29-1 and J is TRBJ1-1; TRBD1 matches at 8 bases. The germline V gene encodes CDR1 SQVTM and CDR2 ANQGSEA. Unmatched junction bases numbered 3, after V lost 3 bases and J lost 6 bases. The CDR3 consists of 12 residues. For the CDR3, the DNA is TGCAGCGTTGATGACAGGGGCGCTGAAGCTTTCTTT. Translated: CSVDDRGAEAFF.

V usage is TRBV7-9 and J usage is TRBJ2-1; D perhaps matches TRBD2 (5 bases). The V end lost 5 bases, the J end lost 5 bases, and 22 bases lay between the germline ends. The CDR3 is made up of 17 amino acids. Per the germline V gene, CDR1 is SEHNR and CDR2 is FQNEAQ (reference sequence). The CDR3: CASSLQLLGAGDNEQFF. The CDR3 DNA reads TGTGCCAGCAGCCTTCAACTTCTGGGCGCGGGCGACAATGAGCAGTTCTTC.

This clonotype was observed a handful of times. The rearrangement joins TRBV5-1 to TRBJ2-7; D unresolved. Germline-derived CDR1 and CDR2 are SGHRS and YFSETQ. This CDR3 spans 16 amino acids. The V end was cut by 0 bases, the J end by 0 bases, with 13 bases between. CDR3 DNA sequence: TGCGCCAGCAGCTTGGCGGAAGGTCCTTCCTCCTACGAGCAGTACTTC. Amino acid sequence: CASSLAEGPSSYEQYF.

The chain combines TRBV20-1 with TRBJ2-7, with D uncertain. The CDR3 runs to 11 residues. Trimming pared 2 bases from V and 6 bases from J, leaving 8 bases between. Germline values: CDR1 DFQATT, CDR2 SNEGSKA (reference sequence). Here the CDR3 DNA reads TGCAGTGCTAGAATCAGGAGCGAGCAGTACTTC. Translation: CSARIRSEQYF.

This clonotype was recorded a few times. V gene TRBV5-1 combines with J gene TRBJ2-3; 11 bases agree with TRBD2. The CDR3 is 16 amino acids. J was trimmed by 3 bases and V by 2 bases; bases with no gene match: 5. Germline V gene lookup returns CDR1 SGHRS and CDR2 YFSETQ. CDR3 sequence: CASSLLAGAVTDTQYF. CDR3 bases: TGCGCCAGCAGCTTACTAGCGGGAGCTGTGACAGATACGCAGTATTTT. Together with reference TRBV5-1 and TRBJ2-3, the CDR3 gives the full variable domain: KAGVTQTPRYLIKTRGQQVTLSCSPISGHRSVSWYQQTPGQGLQFLFEYFSETQRNKGNFPGRFSGRQFSNSRSEMNVSTLELGDSALYLCASSLLAGAVTDTQYFGPGTRLTVL.

The chain recombines TRBV5-1 with TRBJ1-1; D is unclear. This CDR3 comprises 14 residues. The germline CDR1 and CDR2 sequences are SGHRS and YFSETQ. The V and J ends lost 0 bases and 7 bases respectively, with 13 bases between them. The CDR3 bases are TGCGCCAGCAGCTTGGAAGGTGTCGGAAATGAAGCTTTCTTT. Translating it yields CASSLEGVGNEAFF.

V is TRBV2 and J is TRBJ2-3, with D possibly TRBD1 on 5 matching bases. V lost 7 bases to trimming and J lost 11 bases, with 19 bases between them. Germline loops: CDR1 SNHLY, CDR2 FYNNEI. The length of the CDR3 is 13 residues. This chain's CDR3 is CASNRFNFDRQYF. The CDR3 nucleotides read TGTGCCAGCAACAGGTTTAACTTCGATCGGCAGTATTTT.

This clonotype was counted ten times or more. The rearrangement joins TRBV29-1 to TRBJ2-7; D not certain. CDR3 length equals 13 residues. Germline V lookup: CDR1 SQVTM, CDR2 ANQGSEA. Trimming left V 5 bases short and J 2 bases short, with 13 bases between. The CDR3 nucleotides read TGCAGCGTTTCCGAGATAATGGCCTACGAGCAGTACTTC. This sequence encodes CSVSEIMAYEQYF.

This clonotype was counted a few times. The rearrangement uses TRBV20-1 and TRBJ2-3, with D perhaps matching TRBD1 (6 bases). Germline CDR1 reads DFQATT; CDR2 reads SNEGSKA (reference sequence). The length of the CDR3 is 14 residues. V lost 5 bases to trimming and J lost 2 bases, with 14 bases between them. The CDR3, as DNA: TGCAGTGCTTACAGGGTTGTAAACACAGATACGCAGTATTTT. This codes for CSAYRVVNTDTQYF.

The gene calls are TRBV20-1 and TRBJ1-1, with 8 bases lining up with TRBD1. J gave up 6 bases and V 1 base, and 1 base lay outside the gene matches. CDR1 and CDR2 (germline): DFQATT, SNEGSKA (reference sequence). This CDR3 comprises 12 residues. CDR3 DNA: TGCAGTGCTAGAGCGGACAGGGCTGAAGCTTTCTTT. Its translation: CSARADRAEAFF.

The chain joins TRBV4-1 to TRBJ2-7; 7 nucleotides line up with TRBD1. From germline, CDR1 is MGHRA and CDR2 YSYEKL. J was trimmed by 5 bases and V by 1 base; bases with no gene match: 5. This CDR3 region has 14 residues. The CDR3 here is CASSQGQGPHEQYF. In DNA, the CDR3 is TGCGCCAGCAGCCAAGGACAGGGTCCACACGAGCAGTACTTC.

This clonotype showed up just a few times. The rearrangement links TRBV20-1 to TRBJ2-5, with D tentatively TRBD1 or TRBD2 (5 bases each). Germline assignment: CDR1 DFQATT and CDR2 SNEGSKA (reference sequence). V was pared by 5 bases and J by 4 bases, with 14 bases between. This CDR3 has 13 residues. The chain's CDR3 is CSARTGTLETQYF. CDR3 coding DNA: TGCAGTGCTCGAACCGGGACCCTAGAGACCCAGTACTTC.

V gene TRBV12-3 or TRBV12-4 combines with J gene TRBJ2-5; D gene ambiguous. V shed 4 bases and J shed 5 bases, with 11 bases lying between them. The CDR3 is 13 residues long. In DNA form, the CDR3 reads TGTGCCAGCAGTTCCTCGGCGGTGGAGACCCAGTACTTC. It yields the protein CASSSSAVETQYF.

The chain combines TRBV4-3 with TRBJ2-5; 8 bases line up with TRBD1. The CDR3 totals 16 residues. The V gene's germline CDR1 is LGHNA and CDR2 YSLEER. The V segment lost 0 bases and the J segment 5 bases; nucleotides outside the gene matches: 8. CDR3 DNA sequence: TGCGCCAGCAGCCAAGAGTACAGGGGGTTTGAGGAGACCCAGTACTTC. Translated: CASSQEYRGFEETQYF.

This sequence joins TRBV6-1 and TRBJ2-2, with D hard to call. The CDR3 extends over 14 amino acids. V shed 3 bases and J shed 6 bases, with 11 bases lying between them. Germline values: CDR1 MNHNS, CDR2 SASEGT. CDR3 DNA: TGTGCCAGCAGTGACAACGCATTAGCCGGGGAGCTGTTTTTT. Amino acid sequence: CASSDNALAGELFF.

The rearrangement joins TRBV24-1 to TRBJ2-3, with TRBD2 identical over 7 bases. The length of the CDR3 is 18 residues. Per germline, CDR1 KGHDR and CDR2 SFDVKD. V lost 1 base, J lost 1 base, and 10 bases stayed unmatched. The CDR3 bases are TGTGCCACCAGTGATTTATCTCCGGCGGCGGGAGGCACAGATACGCAGTATTTT. Translation: CATSDLSPAAGGTDTQYF.

This clonotype showed up just a few times. The rearrangement joins TRBV3-1 to TRBJ2-1; 16 positions match TRBD2. This CDR3 spans 16 amino acids. CDR1 LGHDT and CDR2 YNNKEL come from the germline V gene (reference sequence). With 1 base clipped from V and 10 bases from J, the junction kept 4 bases outside the gene matches. CDR3 sequence (DNA): TGTGCCAGCAGCCAAGGGTTGGGACTAGCGGGAGGGGAGCAGTTCTTC. Residues: CASSQGLGLAGGEQFF.

This rearrangement joins TRBV20-1 to TRBJ2-7, with D uncertain. The CDR3 covers 14 residues. Per germline, CDR1 DFQATT and CDR2 SNEGSKA (reference sequence). Trimming took 6 bases from V and 7 from J, leaving 22 bases between them. CDR3 loop: CSAQPPTSPWEQYF. The CDR3 coding sequence is TGCAGTGCCCAGCCTCCGACCAGCCCCTGGGAGCAGTACTTC.

This clonotype showed up many times. The gene calls are TRBV6-2 or TRBV6-3 and TRBJ1-1; D unclear. The germline V and J ends were trimmed by 2 bases and 3 bases, with 13 bases remaining between them. The CDR3 is 15 residues long. Germline V CDR1 and CDR2: MNHEY, SVGEGT. The CDR3 loop reads CASSYPDTYHTEAFF. Here the CDR3 DNA reads TGTGCCAGCAGTTACCCCGACACCTACCACACTGAAGCTTTCTTT.

A few counts support this clonotype. The genes are TRBV12-3 or TRBV12-4 and TRBJ2-2, with TRBD1 matching 10 bases. The ends lost 6 bases at V and 7 bases at J; junction bases unmatched: 5. The CDR3 runs 14 residues. The DNA of the CDR3 is TGTGCCAGCAGCGACAGGGGGCTCCTCGGGGAGCTGTTTTTT. Residues: CASSDRGLLGELFF.

This clonotype has a handful of counts. This rearrangement joins TRBV6-5 to TRBJ1-3; D uncertain. CDR1 and CDR2 from the germline V gene are MNHEY and SVGAGI. There are 15 residues in the CDR3. Trimming removed 2 bases at V and 0 bases at J, with 8 bases between. Here the CDR3 reads CASSYLSSSGNTIYF. DNA of the CDR3: TGTGCCAGCAGTTACCTCAGTTCCTCTGGAAACACCATATATTTT.

The chain links TRBV3-1 to TRBJ2-5, with D hard to call. This CDR3 has 13 amino acids. V was pared by 9 bases and J by 0 bases, with 11 bases between. From germline, CDR1 is LGHDT and CDR2 YNNKEL (reference sequence). In DNA form, the CDR3 reads TGTGCCAGTCAAGGCCGGTACCAAGAGACCCAGTACTTC. It specifies CASQGRYQETQYF.

The V and J genes are TRBV10-3 and TRBJ2-7; 11 bases align to TRBD2. CDR3 size: 17 residues. Unmatched junction bases numbered 8, after V lost 2 bases and J lost 2 bases. Germline lookup yields CDR1 ENHRY and CDR2 SYGVKD. CDR3 DNA: TGTGCCATCAGTGAGGGGGCACTAGCGGGAGTCCCCTACGAGCAGTACTTC. It encodes CAISEGALAGVPYEQYF.

In its sample, this clonotype was seen a few times. The rearrangement links TRBV4-3 to TRBJ1-6, with 7 positions matching TRBD1. V gave up 1 base and J gave up 14 bases; unmatched junction bases: 14. Per the germline V gene, CDR1 is LGHNA and CDR2 is YSLEER. CDR3 length: 16 residues. The CDR3 sequence is CASSQGTGVLKGTLHF. The CDR3 nucleotides are TGCGCCAGCAGCCAAGGAACAGGGGTTCTTAAGGGGACCCTCCACTTT.

The V call is TRBV4-3, the J call TRBJ2-5; D may be TRBD1 (6 bases). Germline CDR1 reads LGHNA; CDR2 reads YSLEER. Trimming pared 0 bases from V and 5 bases from J, leaving 10 bases between. The CDR3 consists of 14 residues. In nucleotides, the CDR3 is TGCGCCAGCAGCCAAGATGGGGGCGGCGAGACCCAGTACTTC. The encoded protein is CASSQDGGGETQYF.

This chain links TRBV29-1 with TRBJ2-5; D possibly corresponds to TRBD2 (7 bases). CDR3 length: 14 amino acids. Germline V gene data show CDR1 as SQVTM and CDR2 as ANQGSEA. Trimming removed 5 bases at V and 3 bases at J, with 16 bases between. CDR3: CSVSRGAMEETQYF. As DNA, the CDR3 is TGCAGCGTTTCTCGGGGGGCAATGGAAGAGACCCAGTACTTC.

The chain couples TRBV12-3 or TRBV12-4 to TRBJ2-7; the D gene is possibly TRBD1 (5 bases). This CDR3 comprises 14 residues. V lost 4 bases and J lost 7, with 17 bases in between. CDR3 nucleotide sequence: TGTGCCAGCAGTTGGGTGGGGCTCCCGTGGGAGCAGTACTTC. As protein: CASSWVGLPWEQYF.

This clonotype has just a few counts. This rearrangement joins TRBV4-1 to TRBJ2-1, with TRBD2 matching over 14 bases. The CDR3 spans 16 residues. The ends lost 4 bases at V and 6 bases at J; junction bases unmatched: 5. Germline loops: CDR1 MGHRA, CDR2 YSYEKL. CDR3 sequence: CASSRRTSGGLNEQFF. CDR3 bases: TGCGCCAGCAGCCGACGGACTAGCGGGGGGCTCAATGAGCAGTTCTTC.

V usage is TRBV5-6 and J usage is TRBJ2-1; 9 bases map to TRBD2. The trim removed 4 bases at V and 9 bases at J, leaving 14 bases unmatched. There are 16 residues in the CDR3. Germline V gene lookup returns CDR1 SGHDT and CDR2 YYEEEE. The CDR3: CASSLPGSGSFTEQFF. The CDR3 bases are TGTGCCAGCAGCCTTCCTGGTAGCGGGAGTTTTACTGAGCAGTTCTTC.

This clonotype was detected only a few times. The chain employs TRBV9 and TRBJ2-2, with unresolved D. The CDR3 extends over 13 amino acids. The germline V gene has CDR1 SGDLS and CDR2 YYNGEE. The V and J ends lost 0 bases and 6 bases respectively, with 6 bases between them. The CDR3 nucleotides read TGTGCCAGCAGCGTAGGAGGTGCCGGGGAGCTGTTTTTT. Its translation: CASSVGGAGELFF.